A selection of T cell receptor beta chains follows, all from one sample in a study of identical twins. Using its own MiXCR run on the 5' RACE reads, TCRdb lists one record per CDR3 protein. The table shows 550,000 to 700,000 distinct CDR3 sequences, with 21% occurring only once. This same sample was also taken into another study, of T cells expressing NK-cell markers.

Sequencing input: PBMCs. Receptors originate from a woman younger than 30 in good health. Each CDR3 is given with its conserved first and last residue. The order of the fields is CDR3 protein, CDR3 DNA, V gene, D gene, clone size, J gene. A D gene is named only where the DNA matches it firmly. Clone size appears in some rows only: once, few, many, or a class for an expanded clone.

CDR3 protein: CASRDQSVAPEAFF
CDR3 DNA: TGTGCCAGTAGAGACCAGTCAGTAGCGCCTGAAGCTTTCTTT
V gene: TRBV6-1
D gene: NA
clone size: once
J gene: TRBJ1-1

CDR3 protein: CSVGGDEQFF
CDR3 DNA: TGCAGCGTTGGAGGTGATGAGCAGTTCTTC
V gene: TRBV29-1
D gene: NA
clone size: few
J gene: TRBJ2-1

CDR3 protein: CASSYRDVTTGELFF
CDR3 DNA: TGTGCCAGCAGCTACCGGGACGTCACCACCGGGGAGCTGTTTTTT
V gene: TRBV7-6
D gene: NA
clone size: few
J gene: TRBJ2-2

CDR3 protein: CASSLELEANVLTF
CDR3 DNA: TGCGCCAGCAGCTTGGAGCTGGAGGCCAACGTCCTGACTTTC
V gene: TRBV5-1
D gene: NA
clone size: few
J gene: TRBJ2-6

CDR3 protein: CWARDEVAGYLANTGELFF
CDR3 DNA: TGCTGGGCTAGAGATGAGGTAGCGGGGTACCTTGCGAACACCGGGGAGCTGTTTTTT
V gene: TRBV20-1
D gene: TRBD2
clone size: NA
J gene: TRBJ2-2

CDR3 protein: CAISVRDTQSNEQFF
CDR3 DNA: TGTGCCATCAGTGTCCGGGACACCCAGAGCAATGAGCAGTTCTTC
V gene: TRBV10-3
D gene: NA
clone size: many
J gene: TRBJ2-1

CDR3 protein: CASSFTGGAGNEQFF
CDR3 DNA: TGTGCCAGCAGTTTTACCGGGGGCGCCGGGAATGAGCAGTTCTTC
V gene: TRBV12-3/TRBV12-4
D gene: NA
clone size: few
J gene: TRBJ2-1

CDR3 protein: CASSLGQGFDGYTF
CDR3 DNA: TGCGCCAGCAGCTTGGGGCAGGGGTTCGATGGCTACACCTTC
V gene: TRBV5-1
D gene: NA
clone size: few
J gene: TRBJ1-2

CDR3 protein: CASSYRVGDTQYF
CDR3 DNA: TGCGCCAGCAGCTACAGGGTGGGGGATACGCAGTATTTT
V gene: TRBV5-1
D gene: NA
clone size: many
J gene: TRBJ2-3

CDR3 protein: CASSSTEPGEQYF
CDR3 DNA: TGTGCCAGCAGCTCAACGGAACCGGGCGAGCAGTACTTC
V gene: TRBV7-8
D gene: NA
clone size: NA
J gene: TRBJ2-7

CDR3 protein: CAISDNLRRGGYEQYF
CDR3 DNA: TGTGCCATCAGTGATAATCTACGACGGGGTGGCTACGAGCAGTACTTC
V gene: TRBV10-3
D gene: NA
clone size: many
J gene: TRBJ2-7

CDR3 protein: CAISPDGLWDYTF
CDR3 DNA: TGTGCCATCAGCCCCGACGGACTATGGGACTACACCTTC
V gene: TRBV10-3
D gene: NA
clone size: few
J gene: TRBJ1-2

CDR3 protein: CASSQGTSFPDTQYF
CDR3 DNA: TGCGCCAGCAGCCAAGGGACTAGTTTTCCGGATACGCAGTATTTT
V gene: TRBV4-3
D gene: TRBD2
clone size: few
J gene: TRBJ2-3

CDR3 protein: CASRSRRGASGANVLTF
CDR3 DNA: TGTGCCAGTAGATCTCGGCGGGGAGCTTCTGGGGCCAACGTCCTGACTTTC
V gene: TRBV19
D gene: NA
clone size: NA
J gene: TRBJ2-6

CDR3 protein: CASSLRQGKAQPQHF
CDR3 DNA: TGTGCCAGCAGTTTACGGCAGGGAAAGGCTCAGCCCCAGCATTTT
V gene: TRBV27
D gene: NA
clone size: NA
J gene: TRBJ1-5

CDR3 protein: CASSFGGSTGELFF
CDR3 DNA: TGTGCCAGCAGTTTCGGTGGGTCCACCGGGGAGCTGTTTTTT
V gene: TRBV12-3/TRBV12-4
D gene: NA
clone size: NA
J gene: TRBJ2-2

CDR3 protein: CASSGKGLQETQYF
CDR3 DNA: TGTGCCAGCAGCGGAAAGGGACTCCAAGAGACCCAGTACTTC
V gene: TRBV9
D gene: NA
clone size: NA
J gene: TRBJ2-5